This T cell receptor (beta chain) emerged from a study of cytotoxic CD8 clonotypes in ibrutinib-treated CLL. Study in general: By median roughly 68 months, 12 had progressed and about 15 stayed remitted; responses had been 2 complete and about 24 partial. Broader study findings: Baseline values of clonality outstripped age-matched healthy donors and followed circulating CD8+ T-cell counts.

This table comes from immunoSEQ multiplex PCR, and its TCRdb copy is limited to in-frame clones, with some not included. This sample has about 56,000 clones; 56% occur once, and the top ten carry roughly 20%. To note about this clone: What it recognizes is unknown.

The starting material was PBMCs, obtained after 24 months of ibrutinib treatment. The sequence came from a human donor with chronic lymphocytic leukemia.

Here the CDR3 reads CASSLRHNEQFF. Written as DNA, the CDR3 is TGTGCCAGCAGCTTGCGTCACAATGAGCAGTTCTTC. The rearrangement joins TRBV5-5 to TRBJ2-1; D call uncertain. V was clipped by 1 base and J by 5 bases, with 4 bases between them. CDR1 SGHKS and CDR2 YYEKEE come from the germline V gene (reference sequence). This CDR3 has 12 residues.